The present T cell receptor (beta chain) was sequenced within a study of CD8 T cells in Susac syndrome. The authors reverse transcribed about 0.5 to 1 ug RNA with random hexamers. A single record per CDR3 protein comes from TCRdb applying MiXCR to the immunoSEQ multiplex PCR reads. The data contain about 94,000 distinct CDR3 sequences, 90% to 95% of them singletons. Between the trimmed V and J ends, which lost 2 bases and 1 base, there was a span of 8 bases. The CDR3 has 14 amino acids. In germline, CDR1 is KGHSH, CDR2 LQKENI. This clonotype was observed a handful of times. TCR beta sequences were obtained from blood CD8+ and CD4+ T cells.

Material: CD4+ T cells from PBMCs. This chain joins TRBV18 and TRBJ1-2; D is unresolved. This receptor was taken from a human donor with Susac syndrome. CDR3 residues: CASSPGTDNYGYTF. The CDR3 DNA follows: TGTGCCAGCTCACCAGGTACAGATAACTATGGCTACACCTTC.